The clone carrying this T cell receptor (beta chain) was picked up many times. The sample originates from a study of neurological immune-mediated disorders. TCRdb used MiXCR to reprocess the 5' RACE reads, holding one entry per CDR3 protein. The sample contains some 120,000 distinct CDR3 sequences, roughly 3.1% of which appear only once. The unsorted libraries were generated from a total of 2 million PBMCs, which had been stored in RNAlater at -80 C. CDR1 and CDR2 from the germline V gene are DFQATT and SNEGSKA (reference sequence). V was cut by 3 bases and J by 8 bases, with 17 bases left in between. This CDR3 region has 14 residues.

This receptor was obtained from a woman aged 25 to 45 with multiple sclerosis. The chain joins TRBV20-1 to TRBJ2-1; no definite D call. Input material: PBMCs. The CDR3 sequence: CSASRAKSVDEQFF. The DNA for the CDR3 is TGCAGTGCTAGTCGGGCAAAAAGCGTCGATGAGCAGTTCTTC.